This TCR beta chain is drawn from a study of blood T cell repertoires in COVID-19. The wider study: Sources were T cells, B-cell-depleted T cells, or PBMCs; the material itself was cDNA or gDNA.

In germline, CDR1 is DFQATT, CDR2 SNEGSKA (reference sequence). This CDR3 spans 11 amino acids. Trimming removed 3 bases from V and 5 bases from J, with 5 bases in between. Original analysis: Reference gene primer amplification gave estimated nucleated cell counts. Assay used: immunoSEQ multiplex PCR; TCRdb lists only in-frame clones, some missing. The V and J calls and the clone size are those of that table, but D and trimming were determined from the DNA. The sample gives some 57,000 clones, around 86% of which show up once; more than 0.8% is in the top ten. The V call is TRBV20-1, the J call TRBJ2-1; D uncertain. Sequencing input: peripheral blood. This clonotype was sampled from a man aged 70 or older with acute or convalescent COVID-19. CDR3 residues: CSARPDNEQFF. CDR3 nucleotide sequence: TGCAGTGCTAGGCCAGACAATGAGCAGTTCTTC.